This T cell receptor beta chain was captured in a study of blood T cell repertoires in COVID-19. Background on the study: COVID-19 samples, acute and convalescent, were from the United States, Italy and Spain.

Original analysis: Using reference gene primer amplification, nucleated cell counts were estimated. Method: immunoSEQ multiplex PCR; TCRdb's copy keeps in-frame clones and lacks some. Clone size and the V and J calls come from that table; the DNA yielded D and trimming. This sample yields under 300,000 clones, of which 80% to 90% are seen a single time; around 2.4% belongs to the top ten. Germline V gene data show CDR1 as SNHLY and CDR2 as FYNNEI. Trimming removed 7 bases at V and 5 bases at J, with 14 bases between. The length of the CDR3 is 13 residues. This chain links TRBV2 with TRBJ2-5; possible D gene TRBD2, 7 bases. The TCR comes from a man aged 35 to 55 who had recovered from COVID-19. Material: peripheral blood. As DNA, the CDR3 is TGTGCCAGCAAGTGGGAGGGGGTCGAGACCCAGTACTTC. Its protein product is CASKWEGVETQYF. The complete variable domain, with remaining parts taken from reference TRBV2 and TRBJ2-5, reads EPEVTQTPSHQVTQMGQEVILRCVPISNHLYFYWYRQILGQKVEFLVSFYNNEISEKSEIFDDQFSVERPDGSNFTLKIRSTKLEDSAMYFCASKWEGVETQYFGPGTRLLVL.